This T cell receptor (beta chain) is drawn from a study of blood T cells in healthy people across ages. Through a sample-barcoded 5' primer and a J-beta primer mix, a second PCR was run for about 6 to 11 cycles. MiXCR, applied by TCRdb to the 5' RACE reads, yields one record per CDR3 protein. Found here are approximately 400,000 distinct CDR3 sequences, about 49% of them singletons; the top ten hold around 49%. Germline CDR1 is SEHNR and CDR2 is FQNEAQ (reference sequence). The V and J ends lost 3 bases and 4 bases respectively, with 16 bases between them. This CDR3 contains 16 residues. Material for sequencing was blood. V usage is TRBV7-9 and J usage is TRBJ2-1; either TRBD1 or TRBD2 may fit D (5 bases each). This TCR was recovered from a man in his 60s in good health. The CDR3 coding sequence is TGTGCCAGCAGCTTGCCAGGGACCGAAAATTACAATGAGCAGTTCTTC. Translation: CASSLPGTENYNEQFF.